This passage covers 32 T cell receptor beta chains from one sample sequenced in a study of shared clonotypes between healthy human individuals. Produced via immunoSEQ multiplex PCR; TCRdb's table is partial and in-frame only. The table lists about 700,000 clones, roughly 94% of them singletons. Terminally differentiated effector memory CD45RA+ cells were excluded by CCR7 positive selection of CD45RO-negative cells. Material: naive CD8+ T cells sorted from blood. The origin of the receptors is a man aged 25 to 40 in good health.

V is TRBV18 and J is TRBJ2-2; TRBD2 aligns across 7 bases. The length of the CDR3 is 16 residues. The germline V gene has CDR1 KGHSH and CDR2 LQKENI. V dropped 3 bases and J dropped 4; count of bases not matched to a gene: 8. CDR3 amino acids: CASSPIGRFVTGELFF. As DNA, the CDR3 is TGTGCCAGCTCACCCATCGGGAGGTTCGTCACCGGGGAGCTGTTTTTT.

This clone was found a few times. CDR3 region: CASSIGPFRSKGYTF. CDR3 in DNA: TGTGCCAGTAGTATAGGCCCATTCCGGTCGAAGGGCTACACCTTC. The V gene is TRBV19, the J gene TRBJ1-2; D is undetermined. CDR3 length equals 15 residues. Germline V gene sequence: CDR1 LNHDA, CDR2 SQIVND (reference sequence). Trimming pared 1 base from V and 8 bases from J, leaving 17 bases between.

V and J are TRBV7-8 and TRBJ2-3; the match to TRBD2 covers 10 bases. Germline CDR1 and CDR2: SGHVS and FQNEAQ. With V trimmed by 1 base and J by 4 bases, 5 bases remained unmatched. The CDR3 runs 16 residues. CDR3 bases: TGTGCCAGCAGCTTAGAGGCTAGCGGGAGACCAGATACGCAGTATTTT. This gives the protein CASSLEASGRPDTQYF.

This clone appeared once. The V and J genes are TRBV29-1 and TRBJ2-3; TRBD2 matches 13 bases. The CDR3 has 15 residues. The germline V gene encodes CDR1 SQVTM and CDR2 ANQGSEA. Trimming removed 3 bases from V and 5 bases from J; junction bases left unmatched: 5. The CDR3 nucleotides are TGCAGCGTTGATGGACTAGCGGGAGAGGGAGATACGCAGTATTTT. This gives the protein CSVDGLAGEGDTQYF.

Regarding this clone: The junction shows a germline mismatch at one end, possibly a read error. The gene calls are TRBV13 and TRBJ2-1; D is unclear. CDR1 is PRHDT and CDR2 is FYEKMQ in the germline V gene (reference sequence). The CDR3 is 15 residues long. The CDR3 here is CASSLGGLPYNEQFF. The CDR3 bases are TGTGCCAGCAGCTTAGGCGGGCTCCCCTATAATGAGCAGTTCTTC.

The genes are TRBV6-1 and TRBJ2-7; 10 bases are a match to TRBD2. The CDR3 extends over 16 amino acids. CDR1 is MNHNS, CDR2 SASEGT, per germline. V shed 0 bases and J 7 bases; nucleotides not matched to a gene: 9. The CDR3 DNA reads as TGTGCCAGCAGTGAAGCGCGCCTAGCGGGAGTTTGGGAGCAGTACTTC. This codes for CASSEARLAGVWEQYF.

This chain joins TRBV27 and TRBJ1-5, with a possible D match to TRBD1 (6 bases). Per germline, CDR1 MNHEY and CDR2 SMNVEV (reference sequence). The CDR3 loop spans 15 amino acids. V shed 6 bases and J shed 2 bases, with 14 bases lying between them. CDR3 sequence: CASREKTGGNQPQHF. Written as DNA, the CDR3 is TGTGCCAGCAGAGAAAAGACAGGTGGCAATCAGCCCCAGCATTTT.

This rearrangement joins TRBV28 to TRBJ2-7; D may correspond to TRBD1 or TRBD2 (5 bases each). This CDR3 region has 16 residues. Trimming removed 0 bases at V and 3 bases at J, with 15 bases between. Germline-derived CDR1 and CDR2 are MDHEN and SYDVKM. The CDR3 spells CASSLWGRDPDYEQYF. The CDR3 region has the DNA TGTGCCAGCAGTTTATGGGGCAGGGACCCTGACTACGAGCAGTACTTC.

The genes are TRBV27 and TRBJ2-7; TRBD2 aligns across 13 bases. This CDR3 has 16 residues. J was trimmed by 2 bases and V by 3 bases; bases with no gene match: 4. Looked up from germline, CDR1 is MNHEY and CDR2 is SMNVEV (reference sequence). The DNA of the CDR3 is TGTGCCAGCAGTTTCGGGACTAGCGGGACCCCCTACGAGCAGTACTTC. Protein product: CASSFGTSGTPYEQYF.

The CDR3 spells CASSLDREVYEQYF. CDR3 DNA sequence: TGTGCCAGCAGCCTGGACAGGGAGGTGTACGAGCAGTACTTC. The chain is built from TRBV28 and TRBJ2-7; TRBD1 matches 8 bases. This CDR3 is 14 amino acids long. Per the germline V gene, CDR1 is MDHEN and CDR2 is SYDVKM. V trimming: 6 bases; J trimming: 4 bases; junction bases outside the gene matches: 8.

The chain has TRBV28 and TRBJ1-5; D possibly corresponds to TRBD1 (5 bases). The V and J ends lost 6 bases and 2 bases respectively, with 20 bases between them. The CDR3 totals 17 residues. Germline CDR1 reads MDHEN; CDR2 reads SYDVKM. In DNA, the CDR3 is TGTGCCAGCAGCTCGCAGGTGGCGGGGACTCGCAATCAGCCCCAGCATTTT. It encodes CASSSQVAGTRNQPQHF.

The chain recombines TRBV5-1 with TRBJ2-1; 13 bases are shared with TRBD2. Germline-derived CDR1 and CDR2 are SGHRS and YFSETQ. V lost 2 bases, J lost 0 bases, and 5 bases stayed unmatched. The CDR3 extends over 18 amino acids. The CDR3 nucleotides read TGCGCCAGCAGCTTTACTAGCGGGAGGGACAGCTCCTACAATGAGCAGTTCTTC. This translates into CASSFTSGRDSSYNEQFF.

The rearrangement links TRBV7-6 to TRBJ2-1, with 12 bases identical to TRBD2. J was trimmed by 3 bases and V by 4 bases; bases with no gene match: 4. Germline lookup yields CDR1 SGHVS and CDR2 FNYEAQ. The CDR3 loop spans 16 amino acids. CDR3 amino acids: CASSSPTSGGYNEQFF. Written as DNA, the CDR3 is TGTGCCAGCAGCTCCCCGACTAGCGGGGGCTACAATGAGCAGTTCTTC.

On this clone: The same CDR3 can be traced to other DNA sequences in this sample. The chain has TRBV25-1 and TRBJ2-7; 8 nucleotides agree with TRBD1. V shed 4 bases, J shed 4 bases, and the junction held 3 bases outside the gene matches. Germline CDR1 MGHDK, CDR2 SYGVNS. The CDR3 contains 13 residues. The CDR3 protein is CASSAGTGYEQYF. CDR3 bases: TGTGCCAGCAGTGCCGGGACAGGTTACGAGCAGTACTTC.

The sample holds a few counts of this clone. One junction end disagrees with the germline gene, perhaps due to a read error. This rearrangement joins TRBV11-2 to TRBJ2-3, with D perhaps matching TRBD2 (5 bases). Looked up from germline, CDR1 is SGHAT and CDR2 is FQNNGV. The CDR3 is made up of 13 amino acids. The CDR3 loop reads CASSPLALDTQYF. Written as DNA, the CDR3 is TGCGCCAGCAGCCCGTTAGCGCTTGATACGCAGTATTTT.

The chain couples TRBV11-2 to TRBJ2-5; TRBD1 matches at 7 bases. Trimming removed 7 bases from V and 2 bases from J; junction bases left unmatched: 4. The CDR3 has 13 residues. Germline assignment: CDR1 SGHAT and CDR2 FQNNGV. CDR3 protein: CASTGDSQETQYF. The DNA of the CDR3 is TGTGCCAGCACCGGGGACAGTCAAGAGACCCAGTACTTC.

The chain combines TRBV7-9 with TRBJ2-1, with TRBD2 as a possible D gene (6 bases). Trimming stripped 1 base from V and 10 bases from J, with 26 bases between. Germline V gene sequence: CDR1 SEHNR, CDR2 FQNEAQ (reference sequence). The CDR3 sequence is 18 residues long. The DNA of the CDR3 is TGTGCCAGCAGCTTAGATTGGGACTTGAGCGGCCAGCGGCGGGAGCAGTTCTTC. This gives the protein CASSLDWDLSGQRREQFF.

The chain employs TRBV28 and TRBJ2-1; TRBD2 matches at 12 bases. The CDR3 is 16 residues long. Per the germline V gene, CDR1 is MDHEN and CDR2 is SYDVKM. V shed 5 bases and J 4 bases; nucleotides not matched to a gene: 6. CDR3 amino acids: CASSTILAGGYNEQFF. For the CDR3, the DNA is TGTGCCAGCAGTACTATTCTAGCGGGAGGGTACAATGAGCAGTTCTTC.

This rearrangement joins TRBV11-2 to TRBJ2-1; D is perhaps TRBD2 (5 bases). V was pared by 4 bases and J by 8 bases, with 27 bases between. The CDR3 is 18 residues long. CDR1 is SGHAT, CDR2 FQNNGV, per germline. CDR3 loop: CASSSGYGRAASNYEQFF. In nucleotides, the CDR3 is TGTGCCAGCAGCTCGGGGTATGGAAGGGCTGCGTCAAACTATGAGCAGTTCTTC.

This clone was seen just once. The V and J genes are TRBV10-3 and TRBJ2-3, with no clear D. Per the germline V gene, CDR1 is ENHRY and CDR2 is SYGVKD. V was pared by 7 bases and J by 1 base, with 12 bases between. The CDR3 is made up of 14 amino acids. This CDR3 is CAIKTGTGTDTQYF. The CDR3 bases are TGTGCCATCAAAACCGGTACTGGCACAGATACGCAGTATTTT.

The CDR3 region has the DNA TGTGCCAGCAGGACATTGACTGAAGCTTTCTTT. This gives the protein CASRTLTEAFF. The chain combines TRBV6-5 with TRBJ1-1; D gene uncertain. V was pared by 6 bases and J by 5 bases, with 7 bases between. There are 11 residues in the CDR3. CDR1 is MNHEY and CDR2 is SVGAGI in the germline V gene.

The chain is built from TRBV29-1 and TRBJ1-2; TRBD1 matches 7 bases. CDR1 SQVTM and CDR2 ANQGSEA come from the germline V gene. The J segment lost 8 bases and the V segment lost 1 base, leaving 4 bases of the junction unmatched. This CDR3 contains 12 residues. CDR3 sequence: CSVEARDRGYTF. DNA of the CDR3: TGCAGCGTTGAAGCCAGGGACAGAGGCTACACCTTC.

The chain employs TRBV6-5 and TRBJ2-7, with D possibly TRBD2 on 7 matching bases. V was cut by 6 bases and J by 6 bases, with 18 bases left in between. This CDR3 spans 14 amino acids. Looked up from germline, CDR1 is MNHEY and CDR2 is SVGAGI. The CDR3 DNA follows: TGTGCCAGCAGCAACTATGAGGGGGGGGGCGAGCAGTACTTC. Translation gives CASSNYEGGGEQYF.

In its sample, this clone was seen once. CDR3 sequence reads: CASSFSRGREQETQYF. In DNA form, the CDR3 reads TGTGCCAGCAGCTTTTCCCGCGGGAGGGAACAAGAGACCCAGTACTTC. This chain connects TRBV7-9 to TRBJ2-5; 9 bases align to TRBD2. The CDR3 covers 16 residues. V lost 3 bases and J lost 2; bases outside the gene matches: 7. Germline V gene sequence: CDR1 SEHNR, CDR2 FQNEAQ (reference sequence).

This sequence joins TRBV2 and TRBJ2-1; no clear D. The CDR3 has 12 residues. Germline assignment: CDR1 SNHLY and CDR2 FYNNEI. Deletions cut 5 bases from V and 8 bases from J, with 10 bases between. CDR3 sequence: CASSSLGDEQFF. As DNA, the CDR3 is TGTGCCAGCAGTAGCTTGGGCGATGAGCAGTTCTTC.

V usage is TRBV13 and J usage is TRBJ2-1, with 9 bases identical to TRBD2. Germline V gene data show CDR1 as PRHDT and CDR2 as FYEKMQ (reference sequence). Unmatched junction bases numbered 10, after V lost 0 bases and J lost 7 bases. The CDR3 runs to 17 residues. The CDR3 spells CASSLGRAGGFRNEQFF. The CDR3 DNA reads TGTGCCAGCAGCTTAGGTCGCGCGGGAGGGTTTAGGAATGAGCAGTTCTTC.

The gene calls are TRBV27 and TRBJ2-7; the match to TRBD1 covers 8 bases. Trimming took 5 bases from V and 4 from J; bases not matched to a gene: 7. CDR3 length: 14 residues. Germline CDR1 MNHEY, CDR2 SMNVEV (reference sequence). CDR3 amino acids: CASSGDRHSYEQYF. The CDR3 bases are TGTGCCAGCAGTGGGGACAGGCATTCATACGAGCAGTACTTC.

This chain links TRBV4-2 with TRBJ2-4; D might be TRBD1 (6 bases). V dropped 4 bases and J dropped 8 bases, with 18 bases sitting between them. Per germline, CDR1 LGHNA and CDR2 YNFKEQ. This CDR3 has 15 amino acids. The CDR3 loop is CASSPPTGIRDIQYF. CDR3 bases: TGTGCCAGCAGCCCCCCTACAGGGATAAGAGACATTCAGTACTTC.

On this clone itself: Other DNA sequences in the same sample also yield this CDR3. J is TRBJ1-2 and V is TRBV5-1; no firm D call. V dropped 0 bases and J dropped 4 bases, with 10 bases sitting between them. The CDR3 sequence is 14 residues long. The germline V gene encodes CDR1 SGHRS and CDR2 YFSETQ. CDR3 nucleotide sequence: TGCGCCAGCAGCTTGGCAGAGGGTAGCTATGGCTACACCTTC. This sequence encodes CASSLAEGSYGYTF. The full variable domain, completed using reference TRBV5-1 and TRBJ1-2, is KAGVTQTPRYLIKTRGQQVTLSCSPISGHRSVSWYQQTPGQGLQFLFEYFSETQRNKGNFPGRFSGRQFSNSRSEMNVSTLELGDSALYLCASSLAEGSYGYTFGSGTRLTVV.

The V and J genes are TRBV4-3 and TRBJ2-1; D is ambiguous. The V end lost 0 bases, the J end lost 7 bases, and 7 bases lay between the germline ends. CDR1 is LGHNA, CDR2 YSLEER, per germline. The length of the CDR3 is 13 residues. As DNA, the CDR3 is TGCGCCAGCAGCCAAGAAATCAGTAATGAGCAGTTCTTC. This translates into CASSQEISNEQFF.

V gene TRBV7-6 combines with J gene TRBJ2-2; D might be TRBD2 (6 bases). Trimming left V 4 bases short and J 2 bases short, with 26 bases between. The CDR3 length is 20 residues. The germline gives CDR1 SGHVS, CDR2 FNYEAQ. This CDR3 is CASSYRDWEGLGLNTGELFF. In nucleotides, the CDR3 is TGTGCCAGCAGCTACCGGGACTGGGAAGGCCTTGGGTTAAACACCGGGGAGCTGTTTTTT.

The chain uses TRBV5-4 and TRBJ2-1, with 13 nucleotides matching TRBD2. The CDR3 is 15 amino acids. V lost 4 bases, J lost 12 bases, and 10 bases stayed unmatched. The V gene's germline CDR1 is SGHNT and CDR2 YYREEE (reference sequence). CDR3 sequence reads: CASSLGTSGANGQFF. In nucleotides, the CDR3 is TGTGCCAGCAGCCTCGGGACTAGCGGGGCCAACGGGCAGTTCTTC.